The 4 T cell receptor beta chains below come from one sample, sequenced in a study of shared clonotypes between healthy human individuals (dated by TCRdb to about 2020). Library creation used the immunoSEQ multiplex PCR assay. Imported from immuneACCESS, the table was reduced by TCRdb to in-frame sequences with V and J called. These copies leave out some clones; in studies compared against another copy, an unresolved V gene accounts for under half, and the cause of the remainder is not known. This sample is represented by some 2,100,000 clones; almost 96% of them were singletons. About 0.13% of the sample lies in the top ten. The specimen was naive CD4+ T cells sorted from blood. The sample's cell subset or site label, in plain terms: CD45RA+ positively selected. The receptors here all came from a man younger than 35 in good health.

The rearrangement uses TRBV6-5 and TRBJ1-1, with a possible D match to TRBD1 (6 bases). Germline V gene lookup returns CDR1 MNHEY and CDR2 SVGAGI. The germline V and J ends were trimmed by 2 bases and 5 bases, with 18 bases remaining between them. This CDR3 contains 16 residues. The CDR3 loop is CASSYSGRGGRTEAFF. Written as DNA, the CDR3 is TGTGCCAGCAGTTACAGCGGCAGGGGAGGGAGGACTGAAGCTTTCTTT.

The count of this clone is one. This chain joins TRBV6-5 and TRBJ1-2, with 8 bases identical to TRBD1. The CDR3 length is 16 residues. Germline V lookup: CDR1 MNHEY, CDR2 SVGAGI. V dropped 4 bases and J dropped 0; count of bases not matched to a gene: 7. CDR3 in amino acids: CASSLGQGATNYGYTF. The CDR3, as DNA: TGTGCCAGCAGTTTAGGTCAGGGGGCCACTAACTATGGCTACACCTTC.

Comment on this clone: The germline gene is not matched at one end of the junction; a read error may be the cause. The rearrangement joins TRBV15 to TRBJ2-2; either TRBD1 or TRBD2 may fit D (5 bases each). The length of the CDR3 is 14 residues. In germline, CDR1 is LNHNV, CDR2 YYDKDF (reference sequence). CDR3 sequence: CATSRGTITGELFF. The CDR3, as DNA: TGTGCCACCAGTAGAGGGACCATCACCGGGGAGCTGTTTTTT.

The chain has TRBV5-1 and TRBJ2-1; 8 bases match TRBD1. With V trimmed by 7 bases and J by 6 bases, 3 bases remained unmatched. CDR1 is SGHRS and CDR2 is YFSETQ in the germline V gene. CDR3 length: 12 amino acids. DNA of the CDR3: TGCGCCAGCCTCGGACAGGGCAATGAGCAGTTCTTC. This encodes CASLGQGNEQFF.